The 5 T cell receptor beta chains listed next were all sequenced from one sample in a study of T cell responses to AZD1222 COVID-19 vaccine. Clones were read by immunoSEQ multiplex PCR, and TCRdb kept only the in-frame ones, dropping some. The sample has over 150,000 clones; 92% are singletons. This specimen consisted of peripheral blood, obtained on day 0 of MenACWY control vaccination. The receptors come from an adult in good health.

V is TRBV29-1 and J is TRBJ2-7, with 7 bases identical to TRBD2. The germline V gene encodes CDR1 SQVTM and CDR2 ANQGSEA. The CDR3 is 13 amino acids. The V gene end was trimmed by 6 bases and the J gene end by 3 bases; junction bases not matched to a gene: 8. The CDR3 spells CSVSRGDDYEQYF. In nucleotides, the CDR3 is TGCAGCGTAAGCCGGGGGGACGACTACGAGCAGTACTTC.

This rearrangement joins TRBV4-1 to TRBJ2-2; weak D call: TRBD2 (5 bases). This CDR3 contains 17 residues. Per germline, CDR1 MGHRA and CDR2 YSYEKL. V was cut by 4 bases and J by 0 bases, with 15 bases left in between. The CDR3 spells CASSPLVAPANTGELFF. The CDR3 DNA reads TGCGCCAGCAGCCCCCTCGTAGCGCCCGCGAACACCGGGGAGCTGTTTTTT.

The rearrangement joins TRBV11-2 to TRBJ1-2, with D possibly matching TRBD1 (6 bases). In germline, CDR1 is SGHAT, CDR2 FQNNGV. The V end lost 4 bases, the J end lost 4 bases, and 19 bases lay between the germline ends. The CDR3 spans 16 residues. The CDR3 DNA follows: TGTGCCAGCAGCTCCTCCCTGGGGGGCAGGGGCTATGGCTACACCTTC. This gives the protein CASSSSLGGRGYGYTF.

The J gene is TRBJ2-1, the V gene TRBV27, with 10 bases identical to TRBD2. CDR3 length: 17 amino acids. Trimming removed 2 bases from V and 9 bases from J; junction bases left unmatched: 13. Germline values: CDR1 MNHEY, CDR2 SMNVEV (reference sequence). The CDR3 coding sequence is TGTGCCAGCAGTTTAACGGCTAGCGGGAGCATTTTTTCTGAGCAGTTCTTC. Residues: CASSLTASGSIFSEQFF.

For the CDR3, the DNA is TGTGCCAGCACCTTGGGCCTTAACACCGGGGAGCTGTTTTTT. It codes for CASTLGLNTGELFF. The rearrangement links TRBV7-9 to TRBJ2-2, with unresolved D. Trimming shortened V by 7 bases and J by 2 bases, and 11 bases separated the two germline ends. Germline V gives CDR1 SEHNR, CDR2 FQNEAQ (reference sequence). The CDR3 contains 14 residues.